These T cell receptor beta chains were read from a single sample in a study of cytomegalovirus exposure and HLA in healthy donors. Sequencing used immunoSEQ multiplex PCR; TCRdb keeps in-frame clones, though not all of them. The table shows roughly 240,000 clones, with around 80% occurring only once. Sequencing was performed on PBMCs. The receptors here all came from a boy aged 5-17 years in good health and CMV-seronegative. Both conserved end residues are part of each CDR3. D genes are given only for firm matches. Only some rows state a clone size, as once, few, many or a class for expanded clones.

size	V	J	D	CDR3	DNA
-	TRBV30	TRBJ1-2	-	CAWSRGINYGYTF	TGTGCCTGGAGCCGGGGAATCAACTATGGCTACACCTTC
-	TRBV5-1	TRBJ1-1	-	CASSLRGNTEAFF	TGCGCCAGCAGCTTGAGGGGGAACACTGAAGCTTTCTTT
-	TRBV5-8	TRBJ1-4	-	CASSLRGSSEKLFF	TGTGCCAGCAGCTTGAGAGGGTCTAGTGAAAAACTGTTTTTT
once	TRBV11-3	TRBJ1-2	-	CASSLGAGYTF	TGTGCCAGCAGCTTGGGGGCCGGCTACACCTTC
-	TRBV7-3	TRBJ1-1	-	CASSLYGGDLTEAFF	TGTGCCAGCAGCTTATATGGCGGCGACCTCACTGAAGCTTTCTTT
-	TRBV4-2	TRBJ2-1	TRBD2	CASSQDLGALAENNEQFF	TGTGCCAGCAGCCAAGATTTAGGGGCGCTAGCGGAAAACAATGAGCAGTTCTTC
-	TRBV6-1	TRBJ1-1	-	CASSWGLPETEAFF	TGTGCCAGCAGCTGGGGACTCCCGGAGACTGAAGCTTTCTTT
-	TRBV27	TRBJ1-1	-	CASSPGTRGAFF	TGTGCCAGCAGCCCTGGAACCCGGGGAGCTTTCTTT
-	TRBV9	TRBJ2-7	-	CASSGGLGSPYEQYF	TGTGCCAGCAGCGGGGGACTCGGGAGTCCCTACGAGCAGTACTTC
-	TRBV9	TRBJ1-5	-	CASSVGGSGVQPQHF	TGTGCCAGCAGCGTAGGGGGTTCCGGGGTTCAGCCCCAGCATTTT
few	TRBV7-3	TRBJ1-1	TRBD1	CASSNRGTEAFF	TGTGCCAGCAGTAACAGGGGGACTGAAGCTTTCTTT
-	TRBV27	TRBJ2-1	-	CASSFQGSSYNEQFF	TGTGCCAGCAGTTTCCAGGGTAGCTCCTACAATGAGCAGTTCTTC
-	TRBV9	TRBJ2-2	TRBD1	CASSVDRAPGELFF	TGTGCCAGCAGCGTCGACAGGGCTCCCGGGGAGCTGTTTTTT
-	TRBV11-3	TRBJ2-7	-	CASSFQGRSYEQYF	TGTGCCAGCAGCTTTCAGGGCAGGTCCTACGAGCAGTACTTC
-	TRBV28	TRBJ2-4	TRBD1	CASRAVGQLAKNIQYF	TGTGCCAGCAGGGCGGTGGGACAGCTAGCCAAAAACATTCAGTACTTC
-	TRBV29-1	TRBJ1-5	-	CSVEVSGGNQPQHF	TGCAGCGTTGAAGTTTCCGGGGGCAATCAGCCCCAGCATTTT